This TCR beta chain was identified during a study of blood T cell repertoires in COVID-19. Looking at the study overall: Acute-phase and convalescent COVID-19 samples originated in the United States, Italy and Spain. In each case, the material was cDNA or gDNA derived from T cells, B-cell-depleted T cells, or PBMCs.

Authors' data handling: Estimation of nucleated cell counts was performed using reference gene primer amplification. Clones were read by immunoSEQ multiplex PCR, and TCRdb kept only the in-frame ones, dropping some. Clonal size and the V and J genes are those of that table, whereas D and trimming came from the DNA. The table records tens of thousands of clones, approximately 78% of them present only once. Germline V CDR1 and CDR2: MDHEN, SYDVKM. The CDR3 consists of 15 residues. Losses at the gene ends were 3 bases for V and 5 bases for J; bases not matched to a gene: 8. Specimen: peripheral blood. The receptor comes from a human donor with acute or convalescent COVID-19. The donor label of this sample is uncertain. The chain links TRBV28 to TRBJ1-1; 8 nucleotides agree with TRBD1. The CDR3 sequence is CASSLVGTGGTEAFF. The CDR3 bases are TGTGCCAGCAGTTTGGTTGGGACAGGAGGGACTGAAGCTTTCTTT.